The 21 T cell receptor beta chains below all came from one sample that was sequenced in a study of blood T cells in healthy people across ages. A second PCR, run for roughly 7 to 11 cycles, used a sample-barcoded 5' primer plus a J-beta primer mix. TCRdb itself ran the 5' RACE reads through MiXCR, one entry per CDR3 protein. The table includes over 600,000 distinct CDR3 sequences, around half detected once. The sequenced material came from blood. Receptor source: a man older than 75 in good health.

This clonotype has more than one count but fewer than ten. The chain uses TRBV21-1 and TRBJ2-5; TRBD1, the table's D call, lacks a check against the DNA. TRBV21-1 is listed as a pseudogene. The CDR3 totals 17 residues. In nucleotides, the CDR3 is TGTGCCAGCAGCCGGACTGGGGACCCGCAAGCTCTACTAGGGCAGTACTTC. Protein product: CASSRTGDPQALLGQYF.

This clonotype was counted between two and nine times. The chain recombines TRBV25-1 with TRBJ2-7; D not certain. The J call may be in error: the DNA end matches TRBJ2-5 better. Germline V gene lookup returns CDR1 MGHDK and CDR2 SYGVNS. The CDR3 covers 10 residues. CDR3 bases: TGTGCCAGCGGTTTGGAGACCCAGTACTTC. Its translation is CASGLETQYF.

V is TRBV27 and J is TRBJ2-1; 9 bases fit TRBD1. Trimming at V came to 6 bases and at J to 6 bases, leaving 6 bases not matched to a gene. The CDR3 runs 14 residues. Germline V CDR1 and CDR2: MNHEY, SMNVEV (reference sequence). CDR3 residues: CASRRGQGINEQFF. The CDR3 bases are TGTGCCAGCAGGAGGGGACAGGGAATCAATGAGCAGTTCTTC.

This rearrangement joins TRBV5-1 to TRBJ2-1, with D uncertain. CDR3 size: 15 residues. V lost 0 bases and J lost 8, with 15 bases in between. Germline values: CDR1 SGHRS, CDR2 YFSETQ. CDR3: CASSLESQYADEQFF. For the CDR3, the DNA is TGCGCCAGCAGCTTGGAAAGCCAATACGCAGATGAGCAGTTCTTC.

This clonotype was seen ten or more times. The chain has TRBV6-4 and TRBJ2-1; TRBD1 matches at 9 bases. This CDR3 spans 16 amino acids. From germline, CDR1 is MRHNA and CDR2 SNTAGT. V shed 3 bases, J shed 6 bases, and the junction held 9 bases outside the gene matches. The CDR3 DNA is TGTGCCAGCAGTGAGTCCCCGGGACAGGGAATCAATGAGCAGTTCTTC. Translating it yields CASSESPGQGINEQFF.

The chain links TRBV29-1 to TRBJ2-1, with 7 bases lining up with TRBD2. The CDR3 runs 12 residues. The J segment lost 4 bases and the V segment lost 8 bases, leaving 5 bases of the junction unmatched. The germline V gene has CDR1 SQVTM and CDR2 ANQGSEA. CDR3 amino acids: CSIQGGYNEQFF. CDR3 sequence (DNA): TGCAGCATTCAGGGAGGGTACAATGAGCAGTTCTTC.

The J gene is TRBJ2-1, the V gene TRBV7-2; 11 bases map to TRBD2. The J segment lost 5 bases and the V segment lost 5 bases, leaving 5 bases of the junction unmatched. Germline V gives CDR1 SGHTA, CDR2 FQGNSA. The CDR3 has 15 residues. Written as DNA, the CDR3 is TGTGCCAGCAGCCGACTAGCGGGGCCGAACAATGAGCAGTTCTTC. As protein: CASSRLAGPNNEQFF.

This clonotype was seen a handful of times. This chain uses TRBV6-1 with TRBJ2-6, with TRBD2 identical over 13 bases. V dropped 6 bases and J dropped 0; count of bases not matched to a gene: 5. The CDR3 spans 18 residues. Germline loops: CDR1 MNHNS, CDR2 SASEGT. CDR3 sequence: CASSPTSGGSSGANVLTF. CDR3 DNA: TGTGCCAGCAGCCCGACTAGCGGGGGGAGCTCTGGGGCCAACGTCCTGACTTTC.

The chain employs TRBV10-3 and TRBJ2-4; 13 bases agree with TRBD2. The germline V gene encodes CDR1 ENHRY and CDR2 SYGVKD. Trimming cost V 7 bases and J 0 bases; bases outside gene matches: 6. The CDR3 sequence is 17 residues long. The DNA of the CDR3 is TGTGCCATCAAGGGACTAGCGGGGACTCTAGCCAAAAACATTCAGTACTTC. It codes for CAIKGLAGTLAKNIQYF.

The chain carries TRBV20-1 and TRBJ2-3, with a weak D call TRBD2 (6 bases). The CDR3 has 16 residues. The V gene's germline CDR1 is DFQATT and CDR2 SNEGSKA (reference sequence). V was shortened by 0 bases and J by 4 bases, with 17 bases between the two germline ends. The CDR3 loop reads CSARDRLTGDPDTQYF. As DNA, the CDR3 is TGCAGTGCTAGAGATAGACTAACGGGAGACCCAGATACGCAGTATTTT.

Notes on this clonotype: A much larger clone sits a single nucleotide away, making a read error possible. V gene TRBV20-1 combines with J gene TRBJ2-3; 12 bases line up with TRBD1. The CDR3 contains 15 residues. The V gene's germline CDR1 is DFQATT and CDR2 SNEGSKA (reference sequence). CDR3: CSARGGTGGTYTQYF. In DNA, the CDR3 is TGCAGTGCTAGAGGCGGGACAGGGGGCACATATACGCAGTATTTT.

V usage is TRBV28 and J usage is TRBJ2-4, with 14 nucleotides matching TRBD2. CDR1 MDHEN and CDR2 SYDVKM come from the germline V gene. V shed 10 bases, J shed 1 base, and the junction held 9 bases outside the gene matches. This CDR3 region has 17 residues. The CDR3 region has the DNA TGTGCCACCAGAGGGACTAGCGGGGGTTCGGCCAAAAACATTCAGTACTTC. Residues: CATRGTSGGSAKNIQYF.

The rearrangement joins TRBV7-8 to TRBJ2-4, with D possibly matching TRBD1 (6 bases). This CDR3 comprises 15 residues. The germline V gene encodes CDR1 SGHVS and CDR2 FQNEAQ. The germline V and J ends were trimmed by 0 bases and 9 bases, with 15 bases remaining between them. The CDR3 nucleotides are TGTGCCAGCAGCTTAGCGCTGGCGGACAGAACCATTCAGTACTTC. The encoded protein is CASSLALADRTIQYF.

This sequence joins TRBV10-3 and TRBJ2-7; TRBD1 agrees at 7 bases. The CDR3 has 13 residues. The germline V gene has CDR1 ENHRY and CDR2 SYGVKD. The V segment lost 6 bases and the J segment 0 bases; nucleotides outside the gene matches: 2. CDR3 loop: CAIRDRASYEQYF. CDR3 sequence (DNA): TGTGCCATCAGAGACAGGGCCTCCTACGAGCAGTACTTC.

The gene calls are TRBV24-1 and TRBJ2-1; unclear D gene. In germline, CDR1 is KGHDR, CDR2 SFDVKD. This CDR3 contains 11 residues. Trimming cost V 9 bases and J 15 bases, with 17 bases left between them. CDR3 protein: CATGYKGLSFF. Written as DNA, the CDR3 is TGTGCCACCGGGTACAAGGGTCTCTCGTTCTTC.

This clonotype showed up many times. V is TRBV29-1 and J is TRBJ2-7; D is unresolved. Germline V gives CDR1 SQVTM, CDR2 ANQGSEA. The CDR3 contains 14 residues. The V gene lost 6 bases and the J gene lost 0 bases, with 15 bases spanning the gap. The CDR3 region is CSVTGSRNSYEQYF. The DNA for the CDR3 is TGCAGCGTGACCGGGTCGAGGAACTCCTACGAGCAGTACTTC.

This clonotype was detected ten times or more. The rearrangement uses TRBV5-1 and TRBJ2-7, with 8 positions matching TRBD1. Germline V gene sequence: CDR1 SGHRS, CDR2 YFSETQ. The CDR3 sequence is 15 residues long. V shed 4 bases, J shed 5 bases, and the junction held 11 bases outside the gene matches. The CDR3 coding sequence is TGCGCCAGCAGCCGATCGGGACAGGTCACGGACGAGCAGTACTTC. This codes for CASSRSGQVTDEQYF. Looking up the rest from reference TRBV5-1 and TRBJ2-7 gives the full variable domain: KAGVTQTPRYLIKTRGQQVTLSCSPISGHRSVSWYQQTPGQGLQFLFEYFSETQRNKGNFPGRFSGRQFSNSRSEMNVSTLELGDSALYLCASSRSGQVTDEQYFGPGTRLTVT.

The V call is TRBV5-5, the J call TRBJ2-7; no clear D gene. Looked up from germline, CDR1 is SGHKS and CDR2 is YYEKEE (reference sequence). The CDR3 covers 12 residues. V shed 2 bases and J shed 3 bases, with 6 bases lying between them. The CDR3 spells CASSFADYEQYF. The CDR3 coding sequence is TGTGCCAGCAGCTTTGCCGACTACGAGCAGTACTTC. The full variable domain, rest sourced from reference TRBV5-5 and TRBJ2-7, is DAGVTQSPTHLIKTRGQQVTLRCSPISGHKSVSWYQQVLGQGPQFIFQYYEKEERGRGNFPDRFSARQFPNYSSELNVNALLLGDSALYLCASSFADYEQYFGPGTRLTVT.

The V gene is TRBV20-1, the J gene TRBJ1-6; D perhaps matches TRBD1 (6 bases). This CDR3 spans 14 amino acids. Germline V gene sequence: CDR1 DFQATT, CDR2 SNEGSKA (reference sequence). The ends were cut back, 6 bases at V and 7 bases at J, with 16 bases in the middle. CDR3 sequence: CSAQGDSPNSPLHF. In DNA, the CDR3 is TGCAGTGCACAGGGAGACAGCCCGAATTCACCCCTCCACTTT.

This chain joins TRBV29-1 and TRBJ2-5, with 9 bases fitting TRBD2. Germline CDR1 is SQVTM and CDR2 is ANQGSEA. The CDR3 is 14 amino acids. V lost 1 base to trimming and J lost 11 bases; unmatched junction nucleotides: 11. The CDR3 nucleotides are TGCAGCGTTGAAGCTCGCGGGAGGGGCAATGAGCAGTACTTC. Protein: CSVEARGRGNEQYF.

The CDR3 DNA is TGTGCCACCCGGGGAGCAGGGGCTGGGGAAAAACTGTTTTTT. Protein: CATRGAGAGEKLFF. The chain carries TRBV27 and TRBJ1-4, with D tentatively TRBD1 (6 bases). Trimming took off 10 bases at V and 8 bases at J, with 20 bases between the two ends. CDR1 and CDR2 (germline): MNHEY, SMNVEV (reference sequence). The CDR3 is made up of 14 amino acids.